These 6 T cell receptor beta chains originate from one sample sequenced in a study of Graves' ophthalmopathy and Graves' hyperthyroidism. The study amplified TCR beta CDR3 regions using RNA transcripts. RT-PCR with HTBI primers came first, then second-round multiplex PCR. TCRdb called the multiplex PCR reads again in MiXCR, with one record for every CDR3 protein. The sample consists of about 370,000 distinct CDR3 sequences, about 18% of them appearing once. The sequenced sample consisted of peripheral blood. These receptors were obtained from an adult woman with stable Graves' hyperthyroidism.

This clonotype was detected ten times or more. The chain has TRBV15 and TRBJ2-7, with D possibly being TRBD1 (6 bases). The CDR3 is made up of 13 amino acids. Per germline, CDR1 LNHNV and CDR2 YYDKDF (reference sequence). V was trimmed by 8 bases and J by 2 bases, leaving 13 bases between them. The CDR3 coding sequence is TGTGCCACCTCTCGGACAGAGACCTACGAGCAGTACTTC. Protein product: CATSRTETYEQYF.

This chain joins TRBV5-1 and TRBJ1-1; a weak D match, TRBD1 (5 bases). There are 16 residues in the CDR3. Germline V gives CDR1 SGHRS, CDR2 YFSETQ. V lost 4 bases and J 5 bases, leaving 21 bases between the germline ends. The CDR3 here is CASSLEISTGQTEAFF. The CDR3 DNA sequence: TGCGCCAGCAGCCTCGAGATTTCAACGGGGCAAACTGAAGCTTTCTTT.

This clonotype was picked up many times. The chain joins TRBV7-9 to TRBJ2-5; D is ambiguous. Trimming removed 5 bases at V and 5 bases at J, with 12 bases between. There are 13 residues in the CDR3. From germline, CDR1 is SEHNR and CDR2 FQNEAQ (reference sequence). This CDR3 is CASSAPAFETQYF. In DNA, the CDR3 is TGTGCCAGCAGCGCACCGGCCTTCGAGACCCAGTACTTC.

This clonotype was counted ten times or more. The chain employs TRBV7-2 and TRBJ1-1; TRBD1 aligns across 9 bases. J gave up 4 bases and V 5 bases, and 5 bases lay outside the gene matches. The CDR3 covers 14 residues. Germline values: CDR1 SGHTA, CDR2 FQGNSA. The CDR3, as DNA: TGTGCCAGCAGCCGATACAGGGGGCCCACTGAAGCTTTCTTT. It encodes CASSRYRGPTEAFF.

This clonotype was detected many times. The CDR3 DNA reads TGTGCCTGGAGGGGGGGTTCTGAAGCTTTCTTT. The encoded protein is CAWRGGSEAFF. The rearrangement links TRBV30 to TRBJ1-1, with D tentatively TRBD1 (5 bases). The CDR3 extends over 11 amino acids. Looked up from germline, CDR1 is GTSNPN and CDR2 is SVGIG (reference sequence). V shed 3 bases and J shed 6 bases, with 8 bases lying between them.

This clonotype showed up many times. The V and J genes are TRBV25-1 and TRBJ1-6; D call uncertain. The CDR3 length is 18 residues. V shed 3 bases and J shed 1 base, with 16 bases lying between them. Germline values: CDR1 MGHDK, CDR2 SYGVNS. The CDR3 reads CASSDTLAGESYNSPLHF. The CDR3, as DNA: TGTGCCAGCAGTGATACCCTTGCGGGAGAGTCCTATAATTCACCCCTCCACTTT.